The clone carrying this T cell receptor beta chain occurred a few times. Its target is not known. This sample is part of a study of neoadjuvant anti-PD-1 for oral cavity cancer. At the level of the study: Patients without progression received a fourth nivolumab dose around day 43, then surgical resection on days 50-56.

Study observations and caveats: Post-nivolumab, blood T cell clonality was significantly elevated in non-responders.

Time point reported: after neoadjuvant nivolumab, at surgical resection. Analysis of PBMCs was direct, with no culture step. The CDR3 consists of 17 residues. Unmatched junction bases numbered 6, after V lost 5 bases and J lost 0 bases. From germline, CDR1 is SEHNR and CDR2 FQNEAQ (reference sequence). Using immunoSEQ multiplex PCR, the repertoire was profiled, and TCRdb retains in-frame clones only, with some absent. This table has 9,500 to 15,000 clones, 71% appearing once. The source was PBMCs, collected after nivolumab (anti-PD-1) treatment. The clonotype was recovered from a person between 35 and 79 years old with oral cavity squamous cell carcinoma. The chain couples TRBV7-9 to TRBJ2-2; the match to TRBD2 covers 10 bases. CDR3 in DNA: TGTGCCAGCAGCCGGACTAGCGGCCCTCCGAACACCGGGGAGCTGTTTTTT. Its protein is CASSRTSGPPNTGELFF.